This T cell receptor (beta chain) was captured in a study of cytomegalovirus exposure and HLA in healthy donors. On this clone itself: The antigen remains unidentified.

The study, taken as a whole, reports: A later analysis found that most CMV-associated TCR beta chains appeared HLA-restricted. Sequencing had likely introduced a cluster of highly shared sequence variants as an artifact.

The trim removed 2 bases at V and 8 bases at J, leaving 3 bases unmatched. Germline V gives CDR1 SGHRS, CDR2 YFSETQ. This CDR3 is built from 12 residues. Amplification used 60 Vbeta primers and 13 Jbeta primers. The data were produced by immunoSEQ multiplex PCR, yet TCRdb's version contains in-frame clones alone and is incomplete. In the table there are roughly 100,000 clones, 60% to 80% of which are singletons. The origin of this receptor is a male donor in good health and CMV-seropositive. Sequencing input: PBMCs. The rearrangement joins TRBV5-1 to TRBJ1-2; 7 nucleotides agree with TRBD1. This CDR3 reads CASSLDRAGYTF. CDR3 nucleotide sequence: TGCGCCAGCAGCTTAGACAGGGCGGGCTACACCTTC.